The next 6 T cell receptor beta chains were all read from a single sample in a study of CD8+CD57+ T cells in acquired aplastic anemia. The study profiled TCR beta VDJ and CDR3 using genomic DNA as template. In TCRdb, the reads were re-called with MiXCR into one record per CDR3 protein. In the table there are about 150,000 distinct CDR3 sequences, around half of which are singletons. Sequencing was done on patients that had shown CD8+CD57+ cell expansion by flow cytometry. Specimen: sorted CD4+, CD8+, or CD8+CD57+ T cells (not recorded which) from PBMCs. The origin of the receptors is a human donor with aplastic anemia.

This clonotype was recorded many times. V usage is TRBV29-1 and J usage is TRBJ2-3; possible D gene TRBD1, 6 bases. V was clipped by 4 bases and J by 0 bases, with 11 bases between them. CDR1 is SQVTM and CDR2 is ANQGSEA in the germline V gene. The CDR3 is made up of 14 amino acids. The CDR3 coding sequence is TGCAGCGTTGGGGGGCAGTCTAGCACAGATACGCAGTATTTT. Translation gives CSVGGQSSTDTQYF.

This clonotype was counted at least ten times. The chain employs TRBV7-9 and TRBJ2-1; 9 positions agree with TRBD2. V was clipped by 3 bases and J by 8 bases; unmatched bases: 11. CDR3 length: 16 amino acids. CDR1 is SEHNR and CDR2 is FQNEAQ in the germline V gene (reference sequence). CDR3 protein: CASSFQRSGGSDEQFF. The CDR3 DNA follows: TGTGCCAGCAGCTTTCAAAGAAGCGGGGGGAGCGATGAGCAGTTCTTC.

This clonotype was seen ten or more times. The chain uses TRBV4-2 and TRBJ1-4; 7 bases line up with TRBD1. This CDR3 comprises 17 residues. Per the germline V gene, CDR1 is LGHNA and CDR2 is YNFKEQ. With 4 bases clipped from V and 0 bases from J, the junction kept 8 bases outside the gene matches. CDR3 sequence (DNA): TGTGCCAGCAGCCCCAACGTCGGACAGGCAACTAATGAAAAACTGTTTTTT. It translates to CASSPNVGQATNEKLFF.

The CDR3, as DNA: TGCGCCAGCAGCTTGGCCTCGGGACTAGGTTTAAAGACCCAGTACTTC. Protein: CASSLASGLGLKTQYF. The chain is built from TRBV5-1 and TRBJ2-5; 8 bases match TRBD2. The J segment lost 6 bases and the V segment lost 0 bases, leaving 10 bases of the junction unmatched. The CDR3 runs to 16 residues. The germline gives CDR1 SGHRS, CDR2 YFSETQ. Drawing the rest from reference TRBV5-1 and TRBJ2-5, the complete variable domain is KAGVTQTPRYLIKTRGQQVTLSCSPISGHRSVSWYQQTPGQGLQFLFEYFSETQRNKGNFPGRFSGRQFSNSRSEMNVSTLELGDSALYLCASSLASGLGLKTQYFGPGTRLLVL.

This chain connects TRBV19 to TRBJ2-7, with D possibly being TRBD1 or TRBD2 (5 bases each). The CDR3 has 14 residues. Germline CDR1 LNHDA, CDR2 SQIVND (reference sequence). V gave up 5 bases and J gave up 5 bases, with 16 bases separating them. CDR3: CASSAGGSVDEQYF. CDR3 DNA: TGTGCCAGTAGTGCTGGGGGTTCCGTCGACGAGCAGTACTTC.

For this clonotype: A much larger clone differs from this one at a single base, so this may be a read error. The chain carries TRBV12-3 or TRBV12-4 and TRBJ2-3, with 7 bases aligning to TRBD2. There are 15 residues in the CDR3. V trimming: 4 bases; J trimming: 2 bases; junction bases outside the gene matches: 6. The CDR3 here is CASSSSAGDTDTQYF. The DNA for the CDR3 is TGTGCCAGCAGTTCAAGCGCGGGGGACACAGATACGCAGTATTTT.